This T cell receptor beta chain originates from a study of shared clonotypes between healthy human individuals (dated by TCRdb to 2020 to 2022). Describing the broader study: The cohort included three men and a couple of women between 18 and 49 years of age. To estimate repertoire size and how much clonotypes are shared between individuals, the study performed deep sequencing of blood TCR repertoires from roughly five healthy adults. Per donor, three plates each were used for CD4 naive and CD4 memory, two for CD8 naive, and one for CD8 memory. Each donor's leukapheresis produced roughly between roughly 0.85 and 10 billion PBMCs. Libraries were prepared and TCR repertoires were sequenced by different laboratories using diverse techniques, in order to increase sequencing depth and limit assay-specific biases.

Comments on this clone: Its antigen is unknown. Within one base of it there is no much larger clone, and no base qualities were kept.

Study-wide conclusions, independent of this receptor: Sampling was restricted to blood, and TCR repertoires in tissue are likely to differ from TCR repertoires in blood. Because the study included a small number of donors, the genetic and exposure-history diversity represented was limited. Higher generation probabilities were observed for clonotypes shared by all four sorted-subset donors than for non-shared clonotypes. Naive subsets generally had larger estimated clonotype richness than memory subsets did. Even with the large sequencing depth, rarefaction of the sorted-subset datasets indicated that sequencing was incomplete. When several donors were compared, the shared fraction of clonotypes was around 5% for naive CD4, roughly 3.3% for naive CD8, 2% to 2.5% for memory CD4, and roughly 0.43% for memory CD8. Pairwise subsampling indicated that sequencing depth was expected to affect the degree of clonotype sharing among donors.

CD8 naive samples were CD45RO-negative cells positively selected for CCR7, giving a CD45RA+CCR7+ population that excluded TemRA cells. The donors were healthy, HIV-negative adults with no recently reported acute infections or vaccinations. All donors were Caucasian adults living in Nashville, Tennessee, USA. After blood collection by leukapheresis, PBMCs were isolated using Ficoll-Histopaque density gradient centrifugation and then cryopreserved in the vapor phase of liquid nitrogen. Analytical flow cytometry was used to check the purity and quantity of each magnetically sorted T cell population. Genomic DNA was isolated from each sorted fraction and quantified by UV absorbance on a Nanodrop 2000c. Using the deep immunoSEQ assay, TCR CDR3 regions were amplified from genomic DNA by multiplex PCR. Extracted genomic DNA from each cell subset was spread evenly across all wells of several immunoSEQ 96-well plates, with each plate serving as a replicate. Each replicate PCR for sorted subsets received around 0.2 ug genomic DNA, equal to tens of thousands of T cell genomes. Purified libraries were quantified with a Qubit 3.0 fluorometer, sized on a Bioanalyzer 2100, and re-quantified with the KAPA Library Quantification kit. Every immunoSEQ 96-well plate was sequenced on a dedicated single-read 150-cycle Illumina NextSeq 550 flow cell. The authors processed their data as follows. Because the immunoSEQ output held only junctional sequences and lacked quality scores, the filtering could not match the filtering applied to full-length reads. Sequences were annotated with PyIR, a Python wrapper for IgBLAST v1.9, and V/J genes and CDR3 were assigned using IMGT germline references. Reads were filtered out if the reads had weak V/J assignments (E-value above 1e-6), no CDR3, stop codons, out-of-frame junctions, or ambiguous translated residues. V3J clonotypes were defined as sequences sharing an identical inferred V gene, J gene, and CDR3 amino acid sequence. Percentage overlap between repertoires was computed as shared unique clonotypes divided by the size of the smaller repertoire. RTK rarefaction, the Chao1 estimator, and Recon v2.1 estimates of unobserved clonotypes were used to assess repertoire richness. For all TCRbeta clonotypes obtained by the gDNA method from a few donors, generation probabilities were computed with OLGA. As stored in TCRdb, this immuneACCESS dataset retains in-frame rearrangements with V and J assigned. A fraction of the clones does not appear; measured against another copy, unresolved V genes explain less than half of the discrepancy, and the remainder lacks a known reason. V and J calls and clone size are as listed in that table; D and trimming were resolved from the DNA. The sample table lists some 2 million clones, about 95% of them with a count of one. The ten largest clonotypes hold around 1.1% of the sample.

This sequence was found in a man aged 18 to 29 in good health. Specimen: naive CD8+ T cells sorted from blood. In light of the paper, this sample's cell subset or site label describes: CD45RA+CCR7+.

The DNA is TGTGCCAGCAGTGATTGGAGCATGAACACTGAAGCTTTCTTT. Its translation reads: CASSDWSMNTEAFF. This sequence uses TRBV2 and TRBJ1-1; no D gene can be assigned with confidence. CDR1 SNHLY and CDR2 FYNNEI were looked up in the germline V gene. The V end loses 3 bases and the J end loses 0 bases, and a stretch of 8 bases separates them. Including the terminal cysteine and phenylalanine, the CDR3 comprises 14 residues. CDR3 DNA only is kept here, 42 bases in frame from base 1.